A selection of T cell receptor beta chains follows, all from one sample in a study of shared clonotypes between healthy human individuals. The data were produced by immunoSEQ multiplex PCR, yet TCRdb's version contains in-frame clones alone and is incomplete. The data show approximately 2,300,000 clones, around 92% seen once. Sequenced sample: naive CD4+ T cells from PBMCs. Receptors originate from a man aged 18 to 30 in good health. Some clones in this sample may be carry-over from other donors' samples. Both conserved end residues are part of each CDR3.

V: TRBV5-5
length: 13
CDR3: CASSLFVNQPQHF

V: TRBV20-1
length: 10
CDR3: CSASMIEQYF

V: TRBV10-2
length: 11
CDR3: CASSTGYGYTF

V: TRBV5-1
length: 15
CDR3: CASSRQPSNTYEQYF

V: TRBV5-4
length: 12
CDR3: CASSLTAETQYF

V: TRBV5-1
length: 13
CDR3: CASSRTDQETQYF

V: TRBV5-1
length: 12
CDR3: CASSVGLGELFF

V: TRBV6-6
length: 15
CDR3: CASSYGLAGTYEQYF

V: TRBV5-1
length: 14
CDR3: CASSFPDRTYEQYF

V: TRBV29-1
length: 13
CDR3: CSVVVRTLSEQYF

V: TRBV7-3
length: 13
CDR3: CASSFEPTDTQYF

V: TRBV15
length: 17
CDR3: CATSRVLTGWGGNTIYF

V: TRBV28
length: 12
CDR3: CASSLRQGQKYF

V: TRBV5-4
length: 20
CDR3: CASSLGPSGGPTASTDTQYF

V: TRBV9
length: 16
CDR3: CASSPRGTAMNTEAFF

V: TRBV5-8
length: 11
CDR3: CASTLIYGYTF

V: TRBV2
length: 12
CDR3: CASQYYQTEAFF

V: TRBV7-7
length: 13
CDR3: CASSSSLYDTQYF